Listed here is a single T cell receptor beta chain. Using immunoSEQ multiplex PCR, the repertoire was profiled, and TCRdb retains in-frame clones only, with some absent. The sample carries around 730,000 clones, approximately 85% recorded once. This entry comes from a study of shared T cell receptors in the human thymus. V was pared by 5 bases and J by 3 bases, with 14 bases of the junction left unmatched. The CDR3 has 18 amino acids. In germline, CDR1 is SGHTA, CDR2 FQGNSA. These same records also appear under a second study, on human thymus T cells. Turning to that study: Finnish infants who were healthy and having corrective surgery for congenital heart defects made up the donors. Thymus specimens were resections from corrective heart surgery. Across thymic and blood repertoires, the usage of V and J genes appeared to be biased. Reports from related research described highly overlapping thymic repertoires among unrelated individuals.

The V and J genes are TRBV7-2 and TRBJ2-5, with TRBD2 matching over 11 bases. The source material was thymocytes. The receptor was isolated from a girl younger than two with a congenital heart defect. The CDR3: CASSRQTSGGKREETQYF. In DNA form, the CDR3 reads TGTGCCAGCAGCCGACAAACTAGCGGGGGTAAGAGGGAAGAGACCCAGTACTTC. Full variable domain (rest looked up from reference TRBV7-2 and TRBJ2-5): GAGVSQSPSNKVTEKGKDVELRCDPISGHTALYWYRQSLGQGLEFLIYFQGNSAPDKSGLPSDRFSAERTGGSVSTLTIQRTQQEDSAVYLCASSRQTSGGKREETQYFGPGTRLLVL.